This T cell receptor beta chain was observed in a study of a mutant IDH1 vaccine in newly diagnosed glioma. Turning to the study itself: Vaccines were first given 4-6 weeks after radiotherapy alone, or with temozolomide cycles. Before enrollment, the patients had been treated with radiotherapy alone, temozolomide alone, or both together. Most of them had received both.

The CDR3 is made up of 12 amino acids. Germline values: CDR1 LGHNA, CDR2 YSLEER. Comment on this clone: Antigen specificity is unknown. At one end the junction does not follow the germline gene, possibly because of a read error.

Time point of the sample: week 47, end of study. Vaccine doses each comprised 300 ug of mutant IDH1 20-mer peptide, with topical imiquimod. This table comes from immunoSEQ multiplex PCR, and its TCRdb copy is limited to in-frame clones, with some not included. The sample has roughly 38,000 clones, approximately 86% seen once. The chain recombines TRBV4-3 with TRBJ1-2; D might be TRBD1 (6 bases). The receptor's source is a man aged 18-30 years with glioma. Some clones in this sample may be carry-over from other donors' samples. The specimen was PBMCs, collected from a glioma patient whose treatment included an IDH1 peptide vaccine. CDR3 in amino acids: CASSLAGGGAAF. CDR3 DNA sequence: TGCGCCAGCAGCCTTGCGGGGGGCGGGGCAGCCTTC.